This TCR beta chain is from a study of STAT5B mutations in CD4+ large granular lymphocyte leukemia. Findings of the study overall: 8/27 top patient clones versus 2/35 control clones were TRBV06-family.

This clone was seen only a few times. As yet, its antigen is unknown. The CDR3 runs to 12 residues. Germline V lookup: CDR1 MDHEN, CDR2 SYDVKM. Trimming took 2 bases from V and 5 from J, leaving 4 bases between them. Here immunoSEQ multiplex PCR was the method, and the copy in TCRdb shows in-frame clones only, minus some. The table records about 6,300 clones, 65% to 75% of them present only once. The chain carries TRBV28 and TRBJ1-5; D is uncertain. The sequenced material came from PBMCs. The TCR sequence derives from a woman in her 70s with CD4+ T-cell large granular lymphocyte leukemia. CDR3 sequence (DNA): TGTGCCAGCAGTTTAAGAGATCAGCCCCAGCATTTT. Residues: CASSLRDQPQHF. The full variable domain, with the rest looked up from reference TRBV28 and TRBJ1-5, is DVKVTQSSRYLVKRTGEKVFLECVQDMDHENMFWYRQDPGLGLRLIYFSYDVKMKEKGDIPEGYSVSREKKERFSLILESASTNQTSMYLCASSLRDQPQHFGDGTRLSIL.